The 14 T cell receptor beta chains given below trace back to one sample, sequenced in a study of blood T cell repertoires in COVID-19. Libraries were prepared by immunoSEQ multiplex PCR; TCRdb keeps only in-frame clonotypes and omits some of them. The sample comprises around 130,000 clones, more than 80% of which are singletons, and 4.3% rests with the top ten. Material for sequencing was peripheral blood. These receptors were obtained from a human donor in a cohort sampled during active COVID-19.

The V and J genes are TRBV5-5 and TRBJ1-1, with 9 bases that match TRBD1. Losses at the gene ends were 5 bases for V and 4 bases for J; bases not matched to a gene: 6. The CDR3 spans 14 residues. CDR1 is SGHKS and CDR2 is YYEKEE in the germline V gene (reference sequence). The DNA of the CDR3 is TGTGCCAGCAGAGGTGACAGGGGGTTCACTGAAGCTTTCTTT. It encodes CASRGDRGFTEAFF.

The J gene is TRBJ2-1, the V gene TRBV24-1, with TRBD1 matching 10 bases. The CDR3 consists of 14 residues. V gave up 3 bases and J gave up 8 bases; unmatched junction bases: 3. Germline CDR1 and CDR2: KGHDR and SFDVKD. CDR3 nucleotide sequence: TGTGCCACCAGTGATCGGGACAGGGGAGATGAGCAGTTCTTC. Residues: CATSDRDRGDEQFF.

This clone has only a few counts. The genes are TRBV7-2 and TRBJ2-3; a possible D gene is TRBD2 (7 bases). The ends were cut back, 1 base at V and 0 bases at J, with 14 bases in the middle. The CDR3 extends over 17 amino acids. CDR1 and CDR2 from the germline V gene are SGHTA and FQGNSA. The CDR3 nucleotides are TGTGCCAGCAGCTTAGTTGCGGGGGCCATAAGCACAGATACGCAGTATTTT. Amino acids: CASSLVAGAISTDTQYF.

The chain carries TRBV7-2 and TRBJ1-1, with D perhaps TRBD1 (5 bases). The germline V gene has CDR1 SGHTA and CDR2 FQGNSA. This CDR3 is 14 amino acids long. V was shortened by 2 bases and J by 7 bases, with 14 bases between the two germline ends. CDR3 bases: TGTGCCAGCAGCTTAAAGGAGGGGACGGGTGAAGCTTTCTTT. Residues: CASSLKEGTGEAFF. Complete variable domain (other parts from reference TRBV7-2 and TRBJ1-1): GAGVSQSPSNKVTEKGKDVELRCDPISGHTALYWYRQSLGQGLEFLIYFQGNSAPDKSGLPSDRFSAERTGGSVSTLTIQRTQQEDSAVYLCASSLKEGTGEAFFGQGTRLTVV.

The DNA of the CDR3 is TGTGCCAGCAGTGAAAACTCTTTTGATACGCAGTATTTT. Amino acid sequence: CASSENSFDTQYF. This chain joins TRBV2 and TRBJ2-3, with D uncertain. Trimming pared 2 bases from V and 6 bases from J, leaving 9 bases between. The germline V gene encodes CDR1 SNHLY and CDR2 FYNNEI. This CDR3 is 13 amino acids long.

The chain recombines TRBV4-3 with TRBJ2-5, with TRBD2 matching over 11 bases. Germline CDR1 reads LGHNA; CDR2 reads YSLEER. CDR3 length: 16 amino acids. The ends lost 1 base at V and 5 bases at J; junction bases unmatched: 6. CDR3 loop: CASSQGLAGGAETQYF. The CDR3 DNA reads TGCGCCAGCAGCCAAGGGCTAGCGGGAGGAGCGGAGACCCAGTACTTC.

This chain connects TRBV4-3 to TRBJ1-5; D uncertain. Trimming removed 0 bases at V and 4 bases at J, with 10 bases between. The length of the CDR3 is 15 residues. In germline, CDR1 is LGHNA, CDR2 YSLEER. This CDR3 is CASSQELSENQPQHF. In nucleotides, the CDR3 is TGCGCCAGCAGCCAAGAACTTTCCGAGAATCAGCCCCAGCATTTT.

The V call is TRBV6-6, the J call TRBJ2-1; D is undetermined. Germline CDR1 and CDR2: MNHNY and SVGAGI (reference sequence). The V gene lost 4 bases and the J gene lost 5 bases, with 3 bases spanning the gap. This CDR3 is built from 11 residues. CDR3 bases: TGTGCCAGCAGTTTAAACAATGAGCAGTTCTTC. It encodes CASSLNNEQFF.

The CDR3 nucleotides read TGCGCCAGCAGCCTGGAGGCACAGGGTGGGGGAGCCAAAAACATTCAGTACTTC. This encodes CASSLEAQGGGAKNIQYF. The chain recombines TRBV5-1 with TRBJ2-4; perhaps TRBD1 as D (6 bases). Trimming removed 4 bases from V and 0 bases from J, with 20 bases in between. The CDR3 is 18 residues long. Germline CDR1 SGHRS, CDR2 YFSETQ.

The J gene is TRBJ2-2, the V gene TRBV2, with 7 bases matching TRBD1. Trimming removed 6 bases from V and 0 bases from J; junction bases left unmatched: 10. The germline V gene encodes CDR1 SNHLY and CDR2 FYNNEI. This CDR3 has 17 amino acids. The CDR3 DNA sequence: TGTGCCAGCAGGATCGGGACAGCCTCCTCGAACACCGGGGAGCTGTTTTTT. Encoded protein: CASRIGTASSNTGELFF.

The rearrangement uses TRBV5-6 and TRBJ1-1; 9 positions match TRBD1. CDR3 length: 14 amino acids. CDR1 and CDR2 from the germline V gene are SGHDT and YYEEEE. J was trimmed by 7 bases and V by 5 bases; bases with no gene match: 9. Here the CDR3 reads CASSALGTGLEAFF. CDR3 in DNA: TGTGCCAGCAGTGCACTTGGGACAGGGCTTGAAGCTTTCTTT.

The chain is built from TRBV9 and TRBJ1-2; possible D gene TRBD1, 5 bases. CDR3 length equals 13 residues. The germline CDR1 and CDR2 sequences are SGDLS and YYNGEE. Deletions cut 0 bases from V and 7 bases from J, with 10 bases between. CDR3 residues: CASSVESGGGYTF. The CDR3 nucleotides read TGTGCCAGCAGCGTAGAGTCGGGGGGTGGCTACACCTTC.

This chain links TRBV3-1 (or the pseudogene TRBV3-2) with TRBJ2-1, with TRBD2 matching 12 bases. Germline CDR1 LGHDT, CDR2 YNNKEL (reference sequence). J gave up 1 base and V 4 bases, and 2 bases lay outside the gene matches. The CDR3 has 16 amino acids. The CDR3 sequence is CASSLGLAGSYNEQFF. The CDR3, as DNA: TGTGCCAGCAGCCTCGGACTAGCGGGATCCTACAATGAGCAGTTCTTC.

The chain joins TRBV5-4 to TRBJ1-4, with 7 bases lining up with TRBD1. The trim removed 3 bases at V and 4 bases at J, leaving 9 bases unmatched. The CDR3 totals 16 residues. Germline CDR1 and CDR2: SGHNT and YYREEE (reference sequence). CDR3 in DNA: TGTGCCAGCAGCTCACAAAGCAGGGGGTTTAATGAAAAACTGTTTTTT. Translating it yields CASSSQSRGFNEKLFF.